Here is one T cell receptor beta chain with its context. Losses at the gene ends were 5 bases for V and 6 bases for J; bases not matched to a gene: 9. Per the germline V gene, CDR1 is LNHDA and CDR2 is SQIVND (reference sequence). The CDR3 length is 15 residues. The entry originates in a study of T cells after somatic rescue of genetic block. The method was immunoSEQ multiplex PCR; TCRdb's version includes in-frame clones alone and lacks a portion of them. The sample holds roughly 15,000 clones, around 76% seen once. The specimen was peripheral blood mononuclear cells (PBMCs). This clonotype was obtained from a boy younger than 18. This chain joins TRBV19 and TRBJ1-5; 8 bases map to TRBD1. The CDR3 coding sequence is TGTGCCAGTAGTTTCGGACAGGGAAGTGGTCAGCCCCAGCATTTT. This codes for CASSFGQGSGQPQHF.